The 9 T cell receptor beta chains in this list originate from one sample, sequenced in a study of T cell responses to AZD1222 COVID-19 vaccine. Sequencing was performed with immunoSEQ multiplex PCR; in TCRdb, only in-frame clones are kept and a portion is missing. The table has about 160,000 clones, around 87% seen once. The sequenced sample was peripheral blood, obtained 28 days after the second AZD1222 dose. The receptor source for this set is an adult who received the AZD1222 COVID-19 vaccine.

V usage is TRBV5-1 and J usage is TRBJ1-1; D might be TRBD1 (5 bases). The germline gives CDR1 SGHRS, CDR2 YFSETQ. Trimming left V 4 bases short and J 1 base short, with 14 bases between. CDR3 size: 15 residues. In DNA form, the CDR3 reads TGCGCCAGCAGCCCGCCCGGGACGGGGAACACTGAAGCTTTCTTT. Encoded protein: CASSPPGTGNTEAFF.

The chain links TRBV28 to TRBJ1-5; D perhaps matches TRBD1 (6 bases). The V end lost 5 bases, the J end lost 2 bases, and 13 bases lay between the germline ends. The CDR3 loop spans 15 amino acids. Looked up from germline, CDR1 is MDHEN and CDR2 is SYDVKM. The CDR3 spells CASSHTRTGNQPQHF. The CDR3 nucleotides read TGTGCCAGCAGTCACACGAGGACAGGCAATCAGCCCCAGCATTTT.

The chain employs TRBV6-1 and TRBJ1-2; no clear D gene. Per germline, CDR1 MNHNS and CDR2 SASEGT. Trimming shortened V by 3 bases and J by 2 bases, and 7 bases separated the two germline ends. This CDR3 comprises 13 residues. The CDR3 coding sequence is TGTGCCAGCAGTGAGGTTGGGAACTATGGCTACACCTTC. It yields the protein CASSEVGNYGYTF.

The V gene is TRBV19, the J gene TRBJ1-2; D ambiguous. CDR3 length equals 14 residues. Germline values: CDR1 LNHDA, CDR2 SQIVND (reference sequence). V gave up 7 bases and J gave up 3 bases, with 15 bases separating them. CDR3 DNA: TGTGCCAGTACCTCGGAGGGCTACTACTATGGCTACACCTTC. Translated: CASTSEGYYYGYTF.

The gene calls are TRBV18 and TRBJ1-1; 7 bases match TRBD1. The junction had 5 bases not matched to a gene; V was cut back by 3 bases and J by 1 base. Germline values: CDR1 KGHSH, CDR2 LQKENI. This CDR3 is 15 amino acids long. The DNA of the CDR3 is TGTGCCAGCTCACCTTACAGGGGTCAGAACACTGAAGCTTTCTTT. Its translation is CASSPYRGQNTEAFF.

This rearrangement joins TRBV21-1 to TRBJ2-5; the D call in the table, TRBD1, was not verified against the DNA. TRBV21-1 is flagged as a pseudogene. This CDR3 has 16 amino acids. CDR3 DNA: TGTGCCAGCAGCGTCGTTGAGACAGGGCATAGACAGACCCAGTACTTC. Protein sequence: CASSVVETGHRQTQYF.

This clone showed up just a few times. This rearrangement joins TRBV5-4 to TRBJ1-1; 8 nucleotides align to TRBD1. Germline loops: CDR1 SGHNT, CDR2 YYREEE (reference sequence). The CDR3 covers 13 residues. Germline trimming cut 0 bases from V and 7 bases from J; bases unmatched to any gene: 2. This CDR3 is CASSLVGQGEAFF. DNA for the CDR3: TGTGCCAGCAGCTTGGTAGGACAGGGTGAAGCTTTCTTT.

This chain's CDR3 is CASSLPNEETQYF. CDR3 DNA: TGTGCCAGCAGCTTACCCAATGAAGAGACCCAGTACTTC. The chain employs TRBV11-2 and TRBJ2-5; D gene ambiguous. V was clipped by 2 bases and J by 3 bases, with 7 bases between them. The CDR3 is 13 residues long. The germline gives CDR1 SGHAT, CDR2 FQNNGV. The whole variable domain, filled in from reference TRBV11-2 and TRBJ2-5, reads EAGVAQSPRYKIIEKRQSVAFWCNPISGHATLYWYQQILGQGPKLLIQFQNNGVVDDSQLPKDRFSAERLKGVDSTLKIQPAKLEDSAVYLCASSLPNEETQYFGPGTRLLVL.

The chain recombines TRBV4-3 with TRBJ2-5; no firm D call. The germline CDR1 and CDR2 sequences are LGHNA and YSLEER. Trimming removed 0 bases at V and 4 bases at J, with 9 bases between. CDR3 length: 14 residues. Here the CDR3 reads CASSQDSWGETQYF. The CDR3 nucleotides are TGCGCCAGCAGCCAAGATAGTTGGGGAGAGACCCAGTACTTC.